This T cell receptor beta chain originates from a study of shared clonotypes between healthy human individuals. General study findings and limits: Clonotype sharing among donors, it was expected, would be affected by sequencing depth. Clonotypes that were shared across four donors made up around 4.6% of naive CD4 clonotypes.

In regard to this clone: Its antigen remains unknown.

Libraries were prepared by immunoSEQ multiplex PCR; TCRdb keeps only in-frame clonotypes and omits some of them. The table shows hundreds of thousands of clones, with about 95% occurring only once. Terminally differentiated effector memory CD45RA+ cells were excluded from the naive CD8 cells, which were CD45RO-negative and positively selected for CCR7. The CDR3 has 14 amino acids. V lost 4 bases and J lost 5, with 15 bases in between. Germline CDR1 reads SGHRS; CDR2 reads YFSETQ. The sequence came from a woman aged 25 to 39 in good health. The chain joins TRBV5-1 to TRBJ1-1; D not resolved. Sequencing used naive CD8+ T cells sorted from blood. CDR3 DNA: TGCGCCAGCAGCCCGAATCTAGGGAGTACTGAAGCTTTCTTT. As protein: CASSPNLGSTEAFF.